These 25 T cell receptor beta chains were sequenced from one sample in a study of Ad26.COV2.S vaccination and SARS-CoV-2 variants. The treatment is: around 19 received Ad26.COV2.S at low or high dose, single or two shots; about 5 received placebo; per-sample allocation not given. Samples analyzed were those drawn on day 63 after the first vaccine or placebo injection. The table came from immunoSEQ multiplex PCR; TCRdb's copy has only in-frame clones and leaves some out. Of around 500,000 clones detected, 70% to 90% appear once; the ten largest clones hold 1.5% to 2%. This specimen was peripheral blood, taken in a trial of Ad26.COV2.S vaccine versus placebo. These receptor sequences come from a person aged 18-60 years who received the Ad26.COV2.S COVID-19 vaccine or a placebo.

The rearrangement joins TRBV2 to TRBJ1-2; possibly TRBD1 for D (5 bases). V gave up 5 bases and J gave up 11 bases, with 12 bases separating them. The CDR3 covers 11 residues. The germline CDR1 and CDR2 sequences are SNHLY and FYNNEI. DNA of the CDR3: TGTGCCAGCAGTCAGGGAATTGGTTACACCTTC. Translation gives CASSQGIGYTF. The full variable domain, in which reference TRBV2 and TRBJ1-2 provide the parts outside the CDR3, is EPEVTQTPSHQVTQMGQEVILRCVPISNHLYFYWYRQILGQKVEFLVSFYNNEISEKSEIFDDQFSVERPDGSNFTLKIRSTKLEDSAMYFCASSQGIGYTFGSGTRLTVV.

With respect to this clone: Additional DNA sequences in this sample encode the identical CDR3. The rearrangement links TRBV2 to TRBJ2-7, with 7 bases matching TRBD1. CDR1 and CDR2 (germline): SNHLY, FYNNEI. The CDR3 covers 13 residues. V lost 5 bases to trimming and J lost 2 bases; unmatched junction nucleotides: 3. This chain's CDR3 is CASSRGQTYEQYF. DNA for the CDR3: TGTGCCAGCAGTAGGGGACAGACCTACGAGCAGTACTTC.

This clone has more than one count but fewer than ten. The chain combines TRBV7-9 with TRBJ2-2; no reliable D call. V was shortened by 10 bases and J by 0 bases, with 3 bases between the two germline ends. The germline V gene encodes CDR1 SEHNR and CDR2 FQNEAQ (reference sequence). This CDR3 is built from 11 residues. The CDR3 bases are TGTGCCACCCCGAACACCGGGGAGCTGTTTTTT. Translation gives CATPNTGELFF.

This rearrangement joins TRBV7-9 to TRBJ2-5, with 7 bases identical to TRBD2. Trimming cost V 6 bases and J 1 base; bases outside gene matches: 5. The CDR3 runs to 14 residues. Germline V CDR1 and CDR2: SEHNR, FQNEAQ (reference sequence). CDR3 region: CASRSGGGQETQYF. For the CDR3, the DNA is TGTGCCAGCAGGTCGGGCGGGGGCCAAGAGACCCAGTACTTC.

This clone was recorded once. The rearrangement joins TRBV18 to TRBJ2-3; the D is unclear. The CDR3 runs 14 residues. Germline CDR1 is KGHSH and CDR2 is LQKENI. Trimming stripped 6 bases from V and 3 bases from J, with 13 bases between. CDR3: CASSPSWGTDTQYF. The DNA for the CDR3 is TGTGCCAGCTCCCCGAGCTGGGGAACAGATACGCAGTATTTT.

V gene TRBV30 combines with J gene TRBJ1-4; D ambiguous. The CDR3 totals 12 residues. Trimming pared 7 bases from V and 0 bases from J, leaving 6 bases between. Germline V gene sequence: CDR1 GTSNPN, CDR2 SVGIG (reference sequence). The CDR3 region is CASNPTNEKLFF. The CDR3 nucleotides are TGTGCCTCAAACCCAACTAATGAAAAACTGTTTTTT.

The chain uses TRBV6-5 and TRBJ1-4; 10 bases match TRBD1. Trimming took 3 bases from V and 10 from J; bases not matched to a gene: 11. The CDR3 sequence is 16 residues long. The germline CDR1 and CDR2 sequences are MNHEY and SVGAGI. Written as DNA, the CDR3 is TGTGCCAGCAGTTATCAACCGGGACAGGGGATGGGAAAACTGTTTTTT. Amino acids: CASSYQPGQGMGKLFF.

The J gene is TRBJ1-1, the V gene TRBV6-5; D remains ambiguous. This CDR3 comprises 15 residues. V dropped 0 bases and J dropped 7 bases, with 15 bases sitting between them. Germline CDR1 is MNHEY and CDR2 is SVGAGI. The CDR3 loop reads CASSYSLYGEGEAFF. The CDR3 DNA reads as TGTGCCAGCAGTTACTCGCTATATGGAGAAGGTGAAGCTTTCTTT.

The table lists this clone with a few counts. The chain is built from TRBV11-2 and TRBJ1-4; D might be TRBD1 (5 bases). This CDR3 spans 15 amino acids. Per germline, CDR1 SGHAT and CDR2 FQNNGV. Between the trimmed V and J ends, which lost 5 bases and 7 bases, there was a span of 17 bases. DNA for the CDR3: TGTGCCAGCAGCCGGGGACCTCTAGGTAGTGAAAAACTGTTTTTT. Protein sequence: CASSRGPLGSEKLFF.

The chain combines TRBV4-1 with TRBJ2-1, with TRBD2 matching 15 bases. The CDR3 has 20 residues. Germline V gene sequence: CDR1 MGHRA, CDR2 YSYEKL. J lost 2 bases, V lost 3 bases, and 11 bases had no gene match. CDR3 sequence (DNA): TGCGCCAGCAGCCAGCCGGGACTAGCGGGAGGCCCACGGACCTACAATGAGCAGTTCTTC. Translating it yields CASSQPGLAGGPRTYNEQFF.

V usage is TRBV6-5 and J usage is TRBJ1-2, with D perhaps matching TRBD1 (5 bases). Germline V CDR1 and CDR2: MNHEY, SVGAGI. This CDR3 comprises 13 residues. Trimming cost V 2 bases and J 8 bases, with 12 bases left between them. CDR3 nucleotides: TGTGCCAGCAGTTACGGGGGATCAAGCGGCTACACCTTC. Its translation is CASSYGGSSGYTF.

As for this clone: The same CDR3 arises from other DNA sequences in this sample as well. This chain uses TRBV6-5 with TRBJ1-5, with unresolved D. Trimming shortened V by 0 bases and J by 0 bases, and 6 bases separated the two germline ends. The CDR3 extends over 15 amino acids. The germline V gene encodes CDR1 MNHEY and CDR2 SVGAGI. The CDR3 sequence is CASSYSQYSNQPQHF. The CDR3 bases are TGTGCCAGCAGTTACTCACAGTATAGCAATCAGCCCCAGCATTTT.

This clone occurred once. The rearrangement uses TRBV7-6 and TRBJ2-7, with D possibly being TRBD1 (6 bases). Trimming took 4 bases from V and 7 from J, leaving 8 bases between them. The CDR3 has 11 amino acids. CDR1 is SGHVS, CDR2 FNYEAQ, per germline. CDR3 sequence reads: CASSSRGEQYF. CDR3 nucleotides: TGTGCCAGCAGCTCAAGGGGGGAGCAGTACTTC.

This CDR3 reads CASTPSGGGNTEAFF. For the CDR3, the DNA is TGTGCCAGCACCCCCTCCGGGGGTGGGAACACTGAAGCTTTCTTT. The chain recombines TRBV6-2 or TRBV6-3 with TRBJ1-1; weak D call: TRBD1 (5 bases). Trimming removed 7 bases at V and 1 base at J, with 16 bases between. Germline CDR1 reads MNHEY; CDR2 reads SVGEGT. This CDR3 is 15 amino acids long.

CDR3 coding DNA: TGTGCCAGCTCCGGGGGGGCCGGTAACGAGCAGTACTTC. This encodes CASSGGAGNEQYF. The gene calls are TRBV18 and TRBJ2-7; 8 nucleotides align to TRBD2. The CDR3 has 13 residues. From germline, CDR1 is KGHSH and CDR2 LQKENI. Trimming removed 6 bases from V and 5 bases from J; junction bases left unmatched: 6. The full variable domain, rest sourced from reference TRBV18 and TRBJ2-7, is NAGVMQNPRHLVRRRGQEARLRCSPMKGHSHVYWYRQLPEEGLKFMVYLQKENIIDESGMPKERFSAEFPKEGPSILRIQQVVRGDSAAYFCASSGGAGNEQYFGPGTRLTVT.

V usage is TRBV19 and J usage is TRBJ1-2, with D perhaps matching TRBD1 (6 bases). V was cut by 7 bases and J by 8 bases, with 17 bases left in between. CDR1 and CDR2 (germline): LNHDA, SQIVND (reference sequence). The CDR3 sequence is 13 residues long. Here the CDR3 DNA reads TGTGCCAGTACCCCCGCCACAGGGAGGGGCTACACCTTC. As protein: CASTPATGRGYTF.

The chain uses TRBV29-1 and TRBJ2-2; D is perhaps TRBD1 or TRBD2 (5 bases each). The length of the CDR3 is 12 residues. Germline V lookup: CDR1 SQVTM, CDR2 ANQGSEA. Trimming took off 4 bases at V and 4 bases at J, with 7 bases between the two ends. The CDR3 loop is CSVAGPTGELFF. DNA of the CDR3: TGCAGCGTTGCGGGGCCCACCGGGGAGCTGTTTTTT.

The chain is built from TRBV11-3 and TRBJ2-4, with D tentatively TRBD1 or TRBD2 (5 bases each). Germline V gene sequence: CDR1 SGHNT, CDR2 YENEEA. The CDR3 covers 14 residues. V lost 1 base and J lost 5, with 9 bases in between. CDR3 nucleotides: TGTGCCAGCAGCTTAGGGGGGTCCCAAAACATTCAGTACTTC. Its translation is CASSLGGSQNIQYF.

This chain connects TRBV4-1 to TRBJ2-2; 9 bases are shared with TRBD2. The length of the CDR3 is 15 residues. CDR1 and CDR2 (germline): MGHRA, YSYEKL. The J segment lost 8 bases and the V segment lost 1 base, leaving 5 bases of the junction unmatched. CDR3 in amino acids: CASSQVPSGVGELFF. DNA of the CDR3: TGCGCCAGCAGCCAAGTCCCTAGCGGGGTTGGGGAGCTGTTTTTT.

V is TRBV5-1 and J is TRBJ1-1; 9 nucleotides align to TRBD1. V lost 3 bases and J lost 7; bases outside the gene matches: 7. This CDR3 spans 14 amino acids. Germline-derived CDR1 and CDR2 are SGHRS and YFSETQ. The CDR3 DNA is TGCGCCAGCAGCTCGGGACAGGGAGTGGGTGAAGCTTTCTTT. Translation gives CASSSGQGVGEAFF.

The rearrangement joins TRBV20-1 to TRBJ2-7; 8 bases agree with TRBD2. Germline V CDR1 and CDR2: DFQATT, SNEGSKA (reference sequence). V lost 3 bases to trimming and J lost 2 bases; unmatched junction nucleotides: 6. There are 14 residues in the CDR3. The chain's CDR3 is CSASTAGVTYEQYF. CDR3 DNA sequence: TGCAGTGCTAGTACAGCGGGAGTCACCTACGAGCAGTACTTC.

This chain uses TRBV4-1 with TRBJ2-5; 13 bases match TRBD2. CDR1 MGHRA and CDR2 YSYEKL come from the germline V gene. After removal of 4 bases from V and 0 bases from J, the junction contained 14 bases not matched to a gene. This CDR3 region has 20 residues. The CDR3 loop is CASSLRPKGLAGRYQETQYF. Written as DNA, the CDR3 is TGCGCCAGCAGCCTTCGGCCTAAGGGACTAGCGGGACGTTACCAAGAGACCCAGTACTTC.

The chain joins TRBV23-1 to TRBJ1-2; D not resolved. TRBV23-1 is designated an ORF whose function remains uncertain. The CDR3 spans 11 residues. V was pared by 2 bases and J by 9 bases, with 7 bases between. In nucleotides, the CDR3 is TGCGCCAGCAGTCAAAAAGGGTGCTACACCTTC. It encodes CASSQKGCYTF.

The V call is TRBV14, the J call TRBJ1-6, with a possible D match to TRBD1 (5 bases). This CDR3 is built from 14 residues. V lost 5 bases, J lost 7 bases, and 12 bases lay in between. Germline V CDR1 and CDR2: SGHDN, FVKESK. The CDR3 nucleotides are TGTGCCAGCAGCTCGGGACGGACAAATTCACCCCTCCACTTT. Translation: CASSSGRTNSPLHF.

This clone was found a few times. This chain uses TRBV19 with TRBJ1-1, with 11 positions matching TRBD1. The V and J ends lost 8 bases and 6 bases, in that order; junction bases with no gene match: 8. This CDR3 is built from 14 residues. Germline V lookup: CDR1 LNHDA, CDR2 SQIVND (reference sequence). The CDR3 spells CASARTGGLAEAFF. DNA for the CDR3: TGTGCCAGTGCCCGGACAGGGGGCCTGGCTGAAGCTTTCTTT.